This T cell receptor beta chain appears in the sequencing data of a study of Ad26.COV2.S vaccination and SARS-CoV-2 variants. Overall study: Into the muscle, Ad26.COV2.S was dosed once or twice, 56 days apart. Broader study findings: Placebo recipients trailed vaccine recipients in spike-specific TCR breadth.

This clone was recorded a few times. Its antigen is currently unknown. Produced via immunoSEQ multiplex PCR; TCRdb's table is partial and in-frame only. This table holds 240,000 or so clones, more than 75% found once. Treatment denoted: around 19 received Ad26.COV2.S at low or high dose, single or two shots; a few received placebo; per-sample allocation not given. Samples were taken on day 63 after the first vaccine or placebo injection. In the vaccine, an Ad26 vector expressed the SARS-CoV-2 spike of the Wuhan strain. Germline V gene lookup returns CDR1 LGHNA and CDR2 YNFKEQ. The V gene end was trimmed by 0 bases and the J gene end by 8 bases; junction bases not matched to a gene: 2. CDR3 size: 15 residues.

The material was peripheral blood, obtained in a trial of Ad26.COV2.S vaccine versus placebo. The chain couples TRBV4-2 to TRBJ2-1; the match to TRBD2 covers 12 bases. The TCR sequence derives from a person aged 18 to 59 who received the Ad26.COV2.S COVID-19 vaccine or a placebo. CDR3 in DNA: TGTGCCAGCAGCCAAGAGCTAGCGGGGGGGGATGAGCAGTTCTTC. It yields the protein CASSQELAGGDEQFF.